The source of this TCR beta chain is a study of graft-versus-host responses after intestinal transplantation. Across the study: All of the recipients had induction that used anti-thymocyte globulin, then tacrolimus and steroids for two to four years.

The study's findings and limits: Early post-transplant HvG declines tracked with peak circulating GvH clone levels.

Concerning this clone: Its target is unknown.

Germline lookup yields CDR1 MNHEY and CDR2 SMNVEV (reference sequence). The CDR3 has 13 amino acids. V lost 10 bases to trimming and J lost 5 bases, with 18 bases between them. Assay used: immunoSEQ multiplex PCR; TCRdb lists only in-frame clones, some missing. The sample holds about 110,000 clones; 93% are singletons and the top ten take around 0.49%. The receptor was derived from a human donor who received an intestinal transplant. The chain has TRBV27 and TRBJ2-7, with D possibly being TRBD1 (5 bases). The sample consisted of unstimulated CD8+ T cells sorted from spleen or lymph node cells, taken before intestinal transplant. In DNA form, the CDR3 reads TGTGCCACCGCGTGGCAGGGTTCAAACGAGCAGTACTTC. Protein product: CATAWQGSNEQYF.